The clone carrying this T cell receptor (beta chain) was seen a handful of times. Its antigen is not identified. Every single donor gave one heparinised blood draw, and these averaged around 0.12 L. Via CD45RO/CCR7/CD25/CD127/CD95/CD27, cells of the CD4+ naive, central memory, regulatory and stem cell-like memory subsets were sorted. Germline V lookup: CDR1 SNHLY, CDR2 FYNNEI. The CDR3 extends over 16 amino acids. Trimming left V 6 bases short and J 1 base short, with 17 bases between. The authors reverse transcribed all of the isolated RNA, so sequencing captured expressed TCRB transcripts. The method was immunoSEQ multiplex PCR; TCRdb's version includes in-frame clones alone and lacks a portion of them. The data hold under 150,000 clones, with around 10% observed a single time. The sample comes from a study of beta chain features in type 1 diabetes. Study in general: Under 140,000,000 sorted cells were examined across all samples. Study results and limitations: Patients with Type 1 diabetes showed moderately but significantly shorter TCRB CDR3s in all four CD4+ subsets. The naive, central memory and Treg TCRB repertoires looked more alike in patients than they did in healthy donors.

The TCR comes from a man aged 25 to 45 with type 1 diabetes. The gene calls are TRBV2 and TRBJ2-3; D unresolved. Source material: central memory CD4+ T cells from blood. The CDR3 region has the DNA TGTGCCAGCAGACTGAGAGAACGGGTTGGCACAGATACGCAGTATTTT. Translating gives CASRLRERVGTDTQYF.